This TCR beta chain emerged from a study of blood T cell repertoires in COVID-19 (dated by TCRdb to 2018 to 2021). Concerning the study at large: The collaborator samples originated in the United States, Italy and Spain and spanned the acute and convalescent phases of COVID-19. The material from the prospective study consisted of cDNA or gDNA derived from T cells, B-cell-depleted T cells, or PBMCs. Subjects who had been exposed to COVID-19, were actively infected with it, or had recovered from it provided the deeply sampled blood TCRbeta repertoires that made up the dataset. The repertoires were released in a freely available public database meant as a resource for research on the immune response to SARS-CoV-2. The samples were drawn from two sources: the first 160 participants of the ongoing ImmuneRACE study, and fewer than 1,500 subjects contributed by 6 global collaborators. Sample metadata almost always included a de-identified subject ID, COVID-19 status, age in years and sex. Where available, HLA class I and class II types were obtained from metadata supplied by the sample provider rather than from assay-based typing. Overall study results and their limits: The amount of clinical and demographic metadata varied by source and participant and was provided uncurated.

Enrolling through a virtual design, the prospective study's participants ranged in age from roughly 18 to 95 years and lived across some 22 United States geographic areas. Cohort assignment in the prospective study relied on participant-reported clinical history from a screening survey and a study questionnaire. Exposed participants were defined as having been in contact with someone with a PCR-confirmed or clinician-diagnosed COVID-19 case within 2 weeks of study entry. Mobile phlebotomists in the prospective study collected whole blood, serum and a nasopharyngeal or oropharyngeal swab from every participant. Additional blood draws and questionnaires over a roughly two-month period could optionally be provided by prospective study participants. Before DNA extraction, blood samples from the prospective study were shipped at room temperature or frozen. CDR1 and CDR2 were assigned from the germline V gene as KGHDR and SFDVKD. The CDR3 numbers 17 residues from cysteine through phenylalanine. Only CDR3 DNA remains: 51 bases, in frame from the first base. Trimming removed 3 bases from V and 1 base from J; the gene matches leave 6 bases unexplained.

The immunoSEQ Assay, a bias-controlled multiplex PCR, was used to amplify TCRbeta CDR3 regions from genomic DNA. The published analysis was carried out like this. Nucleated cell counts per sample were estimated from amplification of reference gene primers within the assay. Sequence reads were collapsed and filtered to measure the absolute abundance of every unique TCRbeta CDR3 rearrangement. For each sample, productive Simpson clonality was calculated by taking the square root of Simpson's diversity index across productive rearrangements. The immuneACCESS repertoire file appears here via TCRdb, limited to in-frame rearrangements. These files lack a portion of the clones; in checked studies, under half of the deficit traces to unresolved V genes, and the cause of the others is not known. That table gives V, J and clone size, and the DNA gave D and trimming. Here the sample has approximately 200,000 clones; about 86% occur a single time. The ten largest make up about 4% of the sample.

A word on this clone: There is no known antigen for this receptor. Base qualities are not provided; no much larger clone lies one nucleotide away.

The chain is assembled from TRBV24-1 and TRBJ1-5, and 9 junctional nucleotides match TRBD1. Material: PBMCs or T cells enriched from blood (not recorded which). This receptor was taken from a woman in her twenties or thirties who had been exposed to COVID-19. For the CDR3, the sequence is CATSDGQGFESNQPQHF. The nucleotide sequence reads as follows: TGTGCCACCAGTGATGGACAGGGGTTCGAGAGCAATCAGCCCCAGCATTTT.